Following are 19 T cell receptor beta chains from one sample sequenced in a study of beta chain features in type 1 diabetes. Expressed TCRB transcripts were sequenced because the isolated RNA had all been reverse transcribed beforehand. Here immunoSEQ multiplex PCR was the method, and the copy in TCRdb shows in-frame clones only, minus some. The sample records around 250,000 clones, roughly two thirds being singletons. Sample: naive CD4+ T cells from blood. The receptors stem from a man aged 30 to 39 in good health.

The chain employs TRBV14 and TRBJ2-3; 8 bases align to TRBD2. CDR1 is SGHDN and CDR2 is FVKESK in the germline V gene. The CDR3 contains 14 residues. J gave up 5 bases and V 7 bases, and 8 bases lay outside the gene matches. This chain's CDR3 is CASTPAGVLDTQYF. The DNA for the CDR3 is TGTGCCAGCACTCCAGCGGGAGTGTTAGATACGCAGTATTTT.

The chain has TRBV30 and TRBJ1-6; TRBD1 matches at 7 bases. CDR3 length: 15 amino acids. V lost 7 bases to trimming and J lost 5 bases; unmatched junction nucleotides: 11. Germline loops: CDR1 GTSNPN, CDR2 SVGIG (reference sequence). CDR3 protein: CASQGTFRNNSPLHF. CDR3 nucleotides: TGTGCCTCACAGGGGACGTTCCGAAATAATTCACCCCTCCACTTT.

The chain links TRBV30 to TRBJ2-1; D remains unclear. Germline CDR1 is GTSNPN and CDR2 is SVGIG (reference sequence). The CDR3 has 10 amino acids. V was shortened by 3 bases and J by 12 bases, with 9 bases between the two germline ends. The CDR3 coding sequence is TGTGCCTGGAGAGGCCGACTGCAGTTCTTC. As protein: CAWRGRLQFF.

This chain connects TRBV9 to TRBJ1-5; D not resolved. Germline V gene lookup returns CDR1 SGDLS and CDR2 YYNGEE. V lost 0 bases and J lost 0, with 7 bases in between. CDR3 length equals 15 residues. CDR3 in DNA: TGTGCCAGCAGCGTAGGTTCTGATAGCAATCAGCCCCAGCATTTT. It specifies CASSVGSDSNQPQHF.

This rearrangement joins TRBV5-1 to TRBJ2-2; no firm D call. This CDR3 has 15 amino acids. Germline-derived CDR1 and CDR2 are SGHRS and YFSETQ. Trimming took 0 bases from V and 6 from J, leaving 12 bases between them. The CDR3 nucleotides are TGCGCCAGCAGCTTGGATGGAGTAGGAGCCGGGGAGCTGTTTTTT. Its translation is CASSLDGVGAGELFF.

V usage is TRBV9 and J usage is TRBJ2-7; either TRBD1 or TRBD2 may supply D (5 bases each). With 4 bases removed from V and 5 bases from J, the gap between germline ends came to 13 bases. Germline values: CDR1 SGDLS, CDR2 YYNGEE. There are 13 residues in the CDR3. The CDR3 sequence is CASSPEGRNEQYF. The CDR3, as DNA: TGTGCCAGCAGCCCTGAGGGGCGGAACGAGCAGTACTTC.

The V call is TRBV7-9, the J call TRBJ2-5; a possible D gene is TRBD2 (6 bases). CDR1 is SEHNR and CDR2 is FQNEAQ in the germline V gene (reference sequence). Trimming cost V 6 bases and J 5 bases, with 16 bases left between them. The CDR3 extends over 14 amino acids. The CDR3: CASSGWGGEETQYF. CDR3 DNA: TGTGCCAGCAGTGGATGGGGAGGAGAGGAGACCCAGTACTTC. The full variable domain, its missing parts supplied by reference TRBV7-9 and TRBJ2-5, is DTGVSQNPRHKITKRGQNVTFRCDPISEHNRLYWYRQTLGQGPEFLTYFQNEAQLEKSRLLSDRFSAERPKGSFSTLEIQRTEQGDSAMYLCASSGWGGEETQYFGPGTRLLVL.

This rearrangement joins TRBV9 to TRBJ2-7, with D possibly TRBD2 on 5 matching bases. The CDR3 loop spans 12 amino acids. From germline, CDR1 is SGDLS and CDR2 YYNGEE. V shed 3 bases and J shed 4 bases, with 8 bases lying between them. The CDR3 spells CASSATSYEQYF. CDR3 coding DNA: TGTGCCAGCAGCGCTACTAGTTACGAGCAGTACTTC.

This clone has just a few counts. The rearrangement links TRBV6-5 to TRBJ2-7, with 8 nucleotides matching TRBD2. V trimming: 0 bases; J trimming: 3 bases; junction bases outside the gene matches: 4. Germline V gene lookup returns CDR1 MNHEY and CDR2 SVGAGI. The CDR3 extends over 15 amino acids. The CDR3 reads CASSYSSLAGYEQYF. The DNA of the CDR3 is TGTGCCAGCAGTTACTCGTCGCTAGCGGGCTACGAGCAGTACTTC.

This clone occurred once. V and J are TRBV5-1 and TRBJ2-3; TRBD2 might be the D (5 bases). Germline V CDR1 and CDR2: SGHRS, YFSETQ. V was clipped by 4 bases and J by 1 base, with 13 bases between them. This CDR3 contains 15 residues. The DNA for the CDR3 is TGCGCCAGCAGCGGGAGAGTGTTGGGCACAGATACGCAGTATTTT. Its translation is CASSGRVLGTDTQYF.

Here the CDR3 reads CSVEEVLREGNYEQYF. The CDR3 DNA reads TGCAGCGTTGAAGAGGTGCTGCGGGAGGGGAACTACGAGCAGTACTTC. The chain employs TRBV29-1 and TRBJ2-7, with 9 bases matching TRBD2. The CDR3 runs 16 residues. The germline V gene encodes CDR1 SQVTM and CDR2 ANQGSEA. V lost 0 bases, J lost 3 bases, and 9 bases stayed unmatched.

This chain joins TRBV18 and TRBJ2-7, with 7 bases fitting TRBD1. The CDR3 sequence is 15 residues long. J gave up 2 bases and V 0 bases, and 4 bases lay outside the gene matches. Germline V gene sequence: CDR1 KGHSH, CDR2 LQKENI. The CDR3 is CASSPPSQGAYEQYF. The CDR3 nucleotides read TGTGCCAGCTCACCACCTAGCCAGGGGGCCTACGAGCAGTACTTC.

V and J are TRBV30 and TRBJ2-3, with D possibly being TRBD2 (5 bases). CDR1 is GTSNPN and CDR2 is SVGIG in the germline V gene (reference sequence). This CDR3 comprises 14 residues. Trimming pared 0 bases from V and 6 bases from J, leaving 13 bases between. The CDR3 nucleotides read TGTGCCTGGAGTGTTCCGGAGAGGGTCGATACGCAGTATTTT. Translating gives CAWSVPERVDTQYF.

The rearrangement links TRBV6-5 to TRBJ2-7, with a weak D call TRBD2 (6 bases). The CDR3 covers 15 residues. Trimming cost V 7 bases and J 0 bases, with 16 bases left between them. Germline V gives CDR1 MNHEY, CDR2 SVGAGI. Written as DNA, the CDR3 is TGTGCCAGCAATCGCCGGCGGGATAGCTCCTACGAGCAGTACTTC. This codes for CASNRRRDSSYEQYF.

This clone is a singleton in its sample. CDR3 bases: TGTGCCAGCAGCGGCGGGACAGTGCATGGAGGAAACACCATATATTTT. Residues: CASSGGTVHGGNTIYF. The J gene is TRBJ1-3, the V gene TRBV9; 7 bases align to TRBD1. There are 16 residues in the CDR3. CDR1 SGDLS and CDR2 YYNGEE come from the germline V gene. V trimming: 3 bases; J trimming: 4 bases; junction bases outside the gene matches: 10.

The chain links TRBV29-1 to TRBJ2-5; D is undetermined. The CDR3 runs to 11 residues. With 4 bases removed from V and 5 bases from J, the gap between germline ends came to 8 bases. Looked up from germline, CDR1 is SQVTM and CDR2 is ANQGSEA. The CDR3 loop reads CSVGSGETQYF. As DNA, the CDR3 is TGCAGCGTTGGAAGTGGGGAGACCCAGTACTTC.

CDR3 residues: CASSSDIAGGGTQYF. Here the CDR3 DNA reads TGTGCCAGCAGCTCCGATATAGCGGGGGGTGGGACCCAGTACTTC. This sequence joins TRBV7-2 and TRBJ2-5, with 10 bases lining up with TRBD2. J gave up 7 bases and V 4 bases, and 9 bases lay outside the gene matches. The CDR3 runs to 15 residues. CDR1 SGHTA and CDR2 FQGNSA come from the germline V gene.

V is TRBV4-3 and J is TRBJ2-3; 10 bases match TRBD2. Germline lookup yields CDR1 LGHNA and CDR2 YSLEER. The J segment lost 2 bases and the V segment lost 1 base, leaving 6 bases of the junction unmatched. The CDR3 spans 17 residues. The CDR3 loop is CASSQAGLAAITDTQYF. As DNA, the CDR3 is TGCGCCAGCAGCCAAGCAGGACTAGCGGCAATCACAGATACGCAGTATTTT.

V is TRBV5-4 and J is TRBJ2-1; 7 bases are a match to TRBD1. The CDR3 is 14 amino acids. V gave up 6 bases and J gave up 2 bases; unmatched junction bases: 5. Germline V gives CDR1 SGHNT, CDR2 YYREEE (reference sequence). The CDR3 loop reads CASTRTGPYNEQFF. CDR3 coding DNA: TGTGCCAGCACCCGGACAGGCCCCTACAATGAGCAGTTCTTC.